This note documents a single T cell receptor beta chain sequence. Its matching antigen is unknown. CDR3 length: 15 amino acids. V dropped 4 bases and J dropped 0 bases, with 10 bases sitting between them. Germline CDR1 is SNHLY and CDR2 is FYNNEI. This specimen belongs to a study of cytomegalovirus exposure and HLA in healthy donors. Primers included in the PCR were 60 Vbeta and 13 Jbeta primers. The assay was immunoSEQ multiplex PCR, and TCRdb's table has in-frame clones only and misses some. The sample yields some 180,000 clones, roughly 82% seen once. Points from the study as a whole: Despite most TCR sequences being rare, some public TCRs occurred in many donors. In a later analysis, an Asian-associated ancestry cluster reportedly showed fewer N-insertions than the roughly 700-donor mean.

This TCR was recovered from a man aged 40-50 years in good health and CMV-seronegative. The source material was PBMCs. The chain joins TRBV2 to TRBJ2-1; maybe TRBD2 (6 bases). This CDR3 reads CASSVFGSSYNEQFF. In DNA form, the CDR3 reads TGTGCCAGCAGTGTCTTCGGGAGCTCCTACAATGAGCAGTTCTTC.